These T cell receptor beta chains were read from a single sample in a study of Ad26.COV2.S vaccination and SARS-CoV-2 variants. Assay used: immunoSEQ multiplex PCR; TCRdb lists only in-frame clones, some missing. Found here are roughly 330,000 clones, around 90% of them singletons; the top ten hold around 5.5%. The sequences come from peripheral blood, collected in a trial of Ad26.COV2.S vaccine versus placebo. The source is a person aged 18-60 years who received the Ad26.COV2.S COVID-19 vaccine or a placebo. Both conserved end residues are part of each CDR3. A D gene is named only where the DNA matches it firmly. Clone size appears in some rows only: once, few, many, or a class for an expanded clone.

J gene: TRBJ2-1
V gene: TRBV19
D gene: NA
clone size: NA
CDR3 protein: CASSIPTRGKQFF
CDR3 DNA: TGTGCCAGTAGTATTCCGACTAGAGGTAAGCAGTTCTTC

J gene: TRBJ1-1
V gene: TRBV4-1
D gene: TRBD1
clone size: NA
CDR3 protein: CASSHKQGANTEAFF
CDR3 DNA: TGCGCCAGCAGCCACAAACAGGGGGCGAACACTGAAGCTTTCTTT

J gene: TRBJ2-1
V gene: TRBV7-2
D gene: NA
clone size: NA
CDR3 protein: CASSVDSFDRSSYNEQFF
CDR3 DNA: TGTGCCAGCAGCGTAGACTCCTTTGACAGGAGCTCCTACAATGAGCAGTTCTTC

J gene: TRBJ1-1
V gene: TRBV7-2
D gene: NA
clone size: NA
CDR3 protein: CASSLWAIVGTMNTEAFF
CDR3 DNA: TGTGCCAGCAGCTTATGGGCAATTGTCGGGACAATGAACACTGAAGCTTTCTTT

J gene: TRBJ1-2
V gene: TRBV4-1
D gene: NA
clone size: once
CDR3 protein: CASSQNGQYNYGYTF
CDR3 DNA: TGCGCCAGCAGCCAGAATGGACAGTATAACTATGGCTACACCTTC

J gene: TRBJ1-6
V gene: TRBV27
D gene: NA
clone size: NA
CDR3 protein: CASSLYAQLGSPLHF
CDR3 DNA: TGTGCCAGCAGTTTATACGCGCAGCTAGGTTCACCCCTCCACTTT

J gene: TRBJ2-5
V gene: TRBV18
D gene: TRBD2
clone size: once
CDR3 protein: CASSPGLARETQYF
CDR3 DNA: TGTGCCAGCTCACCGGGACTAGCGAGAGAGACCCAGTACTTC

J gene: TRBJ2-7
V gene: TRBV5-1
D gene: TRBD1
clone size: NA
CDR3 protein: CASSERQGFHEQYF
CDR3 DNA: TGCGCCAGCAGCGAACGACAGGGGTTCCACGAGCAGTACTTC

J gene: TRBJ1-2
V gene: TRBV5-1
D gene: NA
clone size: NA
CDR3 protein: CASSLLPGDGYTF
CDR3 DNA: TGCGCCAGCAGCTTACTTCCGGGGGATGGCTACACCTTC

J gene: TRBJ1-1
V gene: TRBV19
D gene: TRBD1
clone size: NA
CDR3 protein: CASSRRTGDPFLNTEAFF
CDR3 DNA: TGTGCCAGTAGTCGCCGGACAGGGGACCCCTTCTTGAACACTGAAGCTTTCTTT

J gene: TRBJ2-1
V gene: TRBV19
D gene: NA
clone size: NA
CDR3 protein: CASSMSADPDHEQFF
CDR3 DNA: TGCGCCAGTAGTATGTCCGCGGACCCGGATCATGAGCAGTTCTTC

J gene: TRBJ2-7
V gene: TRBV5-1
D gene: NA
clone size: NA
CDR3 protein: CASSFLRDDEQYF
CDR3 DNA: TGCGCCAGCAGCTTTCTCCGGGATGACGAGCAGTACTTC

J gene: TRBJ2-2
V gene: TRBV5-1
D gene: TRBD1
clone size: NA
CDR3 protein: CASSLNRQGAPGTGELFF
CDR3 DNA: TGCGCCAGCAGCTTGAATCGACAGGGGGCGCCGGGTACCGGGGAGCTGTTTTTT

J gene: TRBJ2-3
V gene: TRBV11-2
D gene: NA
clone size: NA
CDR3 protein: CASSLGRVGATDTQYF
CDR3 DNA: TGTGCCAGCAGCTTAGGCCGGGTGGGGGCCACAGATACGCAGTATTTT

J gene: TRBJ2-2
V gene: TRBV27
D gene: NA
clone size: once
CDR3 protein: CAAGKQVAGELFF
CDR3 DNA: TGTGCCGCGGGAAAACAGGTCGCCGGGGAGCTGTTTTTT

J gene: TRBJ2-1
V gene: TRBV3-1/TRBV3-2
D gene: TRBD2
clone size: NA
CDR3 protein: CASSQALAGGPSYNEQFF
CDR3 DNA: TGTGCCAGCAGCCAAGCACTAGCGGGGGGGCCGTCCTACAATGAGCAGTTCTTC